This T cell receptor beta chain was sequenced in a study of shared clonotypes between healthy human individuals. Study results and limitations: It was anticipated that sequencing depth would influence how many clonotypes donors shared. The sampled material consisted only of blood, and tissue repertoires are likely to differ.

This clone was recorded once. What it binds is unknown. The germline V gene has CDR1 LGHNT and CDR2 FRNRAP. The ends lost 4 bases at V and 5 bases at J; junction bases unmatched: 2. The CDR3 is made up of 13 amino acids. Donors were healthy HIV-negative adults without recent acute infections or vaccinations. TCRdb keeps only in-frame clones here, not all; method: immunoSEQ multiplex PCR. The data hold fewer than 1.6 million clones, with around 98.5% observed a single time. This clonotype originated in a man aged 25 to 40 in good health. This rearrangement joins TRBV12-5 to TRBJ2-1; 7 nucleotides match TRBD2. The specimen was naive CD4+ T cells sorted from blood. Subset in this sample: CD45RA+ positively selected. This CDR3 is CASGSGGHNEQFF. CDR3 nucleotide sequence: TGTGCTAGTGGTTCGGGGGGTCACAATGAGCAGTTCTTC.